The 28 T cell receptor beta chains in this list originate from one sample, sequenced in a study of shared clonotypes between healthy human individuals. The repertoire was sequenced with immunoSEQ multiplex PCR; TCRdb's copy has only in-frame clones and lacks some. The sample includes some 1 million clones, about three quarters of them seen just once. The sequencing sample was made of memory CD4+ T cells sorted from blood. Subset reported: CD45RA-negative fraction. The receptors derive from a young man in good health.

Written as DNA, the CDR3 is TGTGCCTGGAGTCCATACAACTACAGGGGGATCCAAGCTTTCTTT. This encodes CAWSPYNYRGIQAFF. The genes are TRBV30 and TRBJ1-1; 8 bases align to TRBD1. J lost 9 bases, V lost 2 bases, and 14 bases had no gene match. Germline V gives CDR1 GTSNPN, CDR2 SVGIG (reference sequence). This CDR3 spans 15 amino acids.

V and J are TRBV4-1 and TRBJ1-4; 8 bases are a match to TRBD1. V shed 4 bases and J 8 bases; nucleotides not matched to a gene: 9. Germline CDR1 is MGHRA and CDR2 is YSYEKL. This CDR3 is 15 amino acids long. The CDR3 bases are TGCGCCAGCAGCCCCCGGGCAGGGGGCGAAGAAAAACTGTTTTTT. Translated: CASSPRAGGEEKLFF.

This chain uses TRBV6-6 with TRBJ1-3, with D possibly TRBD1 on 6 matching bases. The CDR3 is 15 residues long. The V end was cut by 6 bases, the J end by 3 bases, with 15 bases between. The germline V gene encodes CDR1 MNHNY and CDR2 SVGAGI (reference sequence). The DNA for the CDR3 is TGTGCCAGCAGGAGCCCGGACAGCTATGGAAACACCATATATTTT. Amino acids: CASRSPDSYGNTIYF.

Written as DNA, the CDR3 is TGTGCCAGTAGTATAGGGGACAGCGGAAACACCATATATTTT. Its protein product is CASSIGDSGNTIYF. This chain uses TRBV19 with TRBJ1-3; 7 bases agree with TRBD1. Trimming took 1 base from V and 4 from J; bases not matched to a gene: 1. The CDR3 is 14 residues long. Germline loops: CDR1 LNHDA, CDR2 SQIVND (reference sequence). Looking up the rest from reference TRBV19 and TRBJ1-3 gives the full variable domain: DGGITQSPKYLFRKEGQNVTLSCEQNLNHDAMYWYRQDPGQGLRLIYYSQIVNDFQKGDIAEGYSVSREKKESFPLTVTSAQKNPTAFYLCASSIGDSGNTIYFGEGSWLTVV.

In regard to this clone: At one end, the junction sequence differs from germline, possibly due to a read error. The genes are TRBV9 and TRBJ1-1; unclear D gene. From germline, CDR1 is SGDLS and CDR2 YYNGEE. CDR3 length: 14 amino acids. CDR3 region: CASSETQGNTEVFF. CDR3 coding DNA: TGTGCCAGCAGCGAGACCCAAGGGAACACTGAAGTTTTCTTT.

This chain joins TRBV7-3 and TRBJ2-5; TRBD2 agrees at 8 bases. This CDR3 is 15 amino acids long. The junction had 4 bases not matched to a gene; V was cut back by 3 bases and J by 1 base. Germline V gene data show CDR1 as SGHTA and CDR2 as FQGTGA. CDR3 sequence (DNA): TGTGCCAGCAGCTTGGGTAGCGGGGCCCAAGAGACCCAGTACTTC. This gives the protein CASSLGSGAQETQYF.

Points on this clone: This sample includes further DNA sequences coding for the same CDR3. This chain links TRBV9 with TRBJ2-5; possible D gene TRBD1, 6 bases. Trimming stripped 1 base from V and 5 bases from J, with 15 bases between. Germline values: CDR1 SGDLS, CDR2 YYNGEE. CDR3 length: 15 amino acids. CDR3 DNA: TGTGCCAGCAGCGTACGTGGGGGCGCAGGTGAGACCCAGTACTTC. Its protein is CASSVRGGAGETQYF.

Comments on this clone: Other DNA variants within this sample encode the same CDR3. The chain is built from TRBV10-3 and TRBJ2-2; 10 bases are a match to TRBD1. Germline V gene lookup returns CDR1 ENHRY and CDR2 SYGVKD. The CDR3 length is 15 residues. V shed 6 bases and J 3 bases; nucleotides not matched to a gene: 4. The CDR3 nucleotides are TGTGCCATCAGGCCAGGGACAGGGGACACCGGGGAGCTGTTTTTT. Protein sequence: CAIRPGTGDTGELFF.

The CDR3 sequence: CASSLGFKGTQYF. The CDR3, as DNA: TGTGCCAGCAGCTTAGGGTTTAAGGGGACCCAGTACTTC. The chain links TRBV7-9 to TRBJ2-5, with no clear D. Germline V gives CDR1 SEHNR, CDR2 FQNEAQ (reference sequence). The CDR3 contains 13 residues. The V end was cut by 1 base, the J end by 7 bases, with 10 bases between.

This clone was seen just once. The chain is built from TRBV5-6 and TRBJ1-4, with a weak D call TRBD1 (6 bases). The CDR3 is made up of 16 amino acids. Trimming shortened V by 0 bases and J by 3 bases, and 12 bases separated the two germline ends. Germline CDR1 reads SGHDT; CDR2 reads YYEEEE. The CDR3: CASSLAGGAANEKLFF. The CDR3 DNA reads TGTGCCAGCAGCTTGGCCGGGGGCGCGGCTAATGAAAAACTGTTTTTT.

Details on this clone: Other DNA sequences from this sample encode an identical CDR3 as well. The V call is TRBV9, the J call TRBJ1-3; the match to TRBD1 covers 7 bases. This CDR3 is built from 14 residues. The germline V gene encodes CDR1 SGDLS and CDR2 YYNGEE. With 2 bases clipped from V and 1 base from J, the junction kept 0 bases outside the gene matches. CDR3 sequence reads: CASSVTGSGNTIYF. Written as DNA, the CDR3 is TGTGCCAGCAGCGTGACAGGGTCTGGAAACACCATATATTTT.

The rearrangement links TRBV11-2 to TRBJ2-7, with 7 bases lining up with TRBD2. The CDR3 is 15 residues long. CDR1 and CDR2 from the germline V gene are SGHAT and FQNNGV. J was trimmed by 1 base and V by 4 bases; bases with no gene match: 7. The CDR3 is CASSSIGGGSYEQYF. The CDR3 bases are TGTGCCAGCAGCTCGATCGGCGGGGGATCCTACGAGCAGTACTTC.

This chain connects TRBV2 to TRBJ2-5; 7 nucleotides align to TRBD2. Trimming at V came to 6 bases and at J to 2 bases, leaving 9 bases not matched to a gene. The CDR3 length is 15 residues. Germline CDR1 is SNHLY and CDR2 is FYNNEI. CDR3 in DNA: TGTGCCAGCAGACGCGGGACTACGACACAAGAGACCCAGTACTTC. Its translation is CASRRGTTTQETQYF.

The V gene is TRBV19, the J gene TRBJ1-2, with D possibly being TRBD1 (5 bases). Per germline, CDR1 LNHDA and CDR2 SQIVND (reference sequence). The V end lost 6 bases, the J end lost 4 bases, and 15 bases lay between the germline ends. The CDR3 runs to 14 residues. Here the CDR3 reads CASSEAGTVYGYTF. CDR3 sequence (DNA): TGTGCCAGTAGCGAAGCCGGGACGGTCTATGGCTACACCTTC.

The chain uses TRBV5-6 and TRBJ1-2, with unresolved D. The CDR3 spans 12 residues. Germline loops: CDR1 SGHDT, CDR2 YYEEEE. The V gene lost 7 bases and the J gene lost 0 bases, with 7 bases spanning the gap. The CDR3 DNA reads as TGTGCCAGCCTGGGAGCTAACTATGGCTACACCTTC. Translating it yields CASLGANYGYTF.

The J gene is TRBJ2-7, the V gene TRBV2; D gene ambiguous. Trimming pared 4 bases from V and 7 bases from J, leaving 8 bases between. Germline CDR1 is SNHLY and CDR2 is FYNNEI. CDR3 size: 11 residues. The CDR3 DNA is TGTGCCAGCAGTGTAGTTCGGGAGCAGTACTTC. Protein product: CASSVVREQYF.

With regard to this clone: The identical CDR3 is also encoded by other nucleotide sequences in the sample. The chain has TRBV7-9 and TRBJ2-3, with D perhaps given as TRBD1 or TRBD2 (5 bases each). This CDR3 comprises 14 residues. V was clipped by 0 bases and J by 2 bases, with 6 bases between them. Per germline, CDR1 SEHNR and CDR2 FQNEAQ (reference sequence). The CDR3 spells CASSLAGPTDTQYF. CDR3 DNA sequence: TGTGCCAGCAGCTTAGCGGGACCCACAGATACGCAGTATTTT.

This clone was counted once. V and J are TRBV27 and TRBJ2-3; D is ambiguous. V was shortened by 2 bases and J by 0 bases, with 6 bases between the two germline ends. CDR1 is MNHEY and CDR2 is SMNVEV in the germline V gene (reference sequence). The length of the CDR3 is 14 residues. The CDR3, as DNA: TGTGCCAGCAGTTTACGGTGGAGCACAGATACGCAGTATTTT. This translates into CASSLRWSTDTQYF.

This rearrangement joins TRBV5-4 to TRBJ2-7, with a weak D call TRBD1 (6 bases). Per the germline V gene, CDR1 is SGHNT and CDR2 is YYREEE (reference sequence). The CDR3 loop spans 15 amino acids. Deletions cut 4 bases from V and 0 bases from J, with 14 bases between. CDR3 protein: CASSTLADSSYEQYF. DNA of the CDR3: TGTGCCAGCAGCACATTGGCGGACAGCTCCTACGAGCAGTACTTC.

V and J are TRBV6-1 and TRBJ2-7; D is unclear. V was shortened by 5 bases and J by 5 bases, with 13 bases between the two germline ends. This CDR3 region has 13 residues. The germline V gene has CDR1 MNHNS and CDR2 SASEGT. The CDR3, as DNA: TGTGCCAGCAGTCGGTTAATCTCTCACGAGCAGTACTTC. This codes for CASSRLISHEQYF.

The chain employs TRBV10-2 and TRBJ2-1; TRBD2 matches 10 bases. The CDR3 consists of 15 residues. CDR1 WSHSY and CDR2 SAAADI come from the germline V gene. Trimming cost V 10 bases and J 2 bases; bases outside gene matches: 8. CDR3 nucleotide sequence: TGCGCCACGGTTAGCGGGAGGCTCGCCTACAATGAGCAGTTCTTC. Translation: CATVSGRLAYNEQFF.

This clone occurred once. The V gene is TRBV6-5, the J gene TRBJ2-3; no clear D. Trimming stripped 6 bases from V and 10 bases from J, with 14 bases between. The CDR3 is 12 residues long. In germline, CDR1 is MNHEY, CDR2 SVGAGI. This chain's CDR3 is CASSDARKPQYF. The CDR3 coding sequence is TGTGCCAGCAGCGACGCCCGAAAACCGCAGTATTTT.

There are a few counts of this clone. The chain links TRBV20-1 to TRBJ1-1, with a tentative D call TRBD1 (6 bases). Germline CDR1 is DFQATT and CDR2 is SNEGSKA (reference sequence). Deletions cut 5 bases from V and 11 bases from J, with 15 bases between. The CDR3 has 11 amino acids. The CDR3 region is CSADTGIGAFF. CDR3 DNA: TGCAGTGCTGATACAGGGATTGGTGCTTTCTTT.

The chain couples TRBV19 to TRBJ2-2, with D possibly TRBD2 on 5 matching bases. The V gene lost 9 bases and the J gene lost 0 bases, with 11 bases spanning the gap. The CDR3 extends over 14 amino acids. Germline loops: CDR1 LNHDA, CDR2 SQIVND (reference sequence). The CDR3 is CASETGTNTGELFF. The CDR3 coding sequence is TGTGCCAGCGAGACCGGGACGAACACCGGGGAGCTGTTTTTT.

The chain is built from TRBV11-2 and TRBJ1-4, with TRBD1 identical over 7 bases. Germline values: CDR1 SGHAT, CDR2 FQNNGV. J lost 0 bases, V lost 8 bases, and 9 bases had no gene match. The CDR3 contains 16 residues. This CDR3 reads CASGPGTVATNEKLFF. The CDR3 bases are TGTGCCAGCGGGCCCGGGACAGTCGCAACTAATGAAAAACTGTTTTTT.

The CDR3 DNA is TGCGCCAGCAGCTTGACAGTTCCAGGGCTTGAAGCTTTCTTT. Translating gives CASSLTVPGLEAFF. The chain has TRBV5-1 and TRBJ1-1; possibly TRBD1 for D (5 bases). Germline loops: CDR1 SGHRS, CDR2 YFSETQ. Trimming stripped 1 base from V and 7 bases from J, with 14 bases between. The CDR3 loop spans 14 amino acids.

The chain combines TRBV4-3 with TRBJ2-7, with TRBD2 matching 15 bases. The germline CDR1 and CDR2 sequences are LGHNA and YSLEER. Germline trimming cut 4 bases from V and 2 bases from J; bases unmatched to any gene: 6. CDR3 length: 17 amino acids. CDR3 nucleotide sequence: TGCGCCAGCAGCCCAGGACTAGCGGGAGGGAACCCCTACGAGCAGTACTTC. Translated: CASSPGLAGGNPYEQYF.

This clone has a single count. The CDR3, as DNA: TGCAGCGTTGAAGTAACAGTAAACAATGAGCAGTTCTTC. It specifies CSVEVTVNNEQFF. This chain uses TRBV29-1 with TRBJ2-1; no firm D call. From germline, CDR1 is SQVTM and CDR2 ANQGSEA. CDR3 length: 13 residues. V was clipped by 1 base and J by 5 bases, with 9 bases between them.